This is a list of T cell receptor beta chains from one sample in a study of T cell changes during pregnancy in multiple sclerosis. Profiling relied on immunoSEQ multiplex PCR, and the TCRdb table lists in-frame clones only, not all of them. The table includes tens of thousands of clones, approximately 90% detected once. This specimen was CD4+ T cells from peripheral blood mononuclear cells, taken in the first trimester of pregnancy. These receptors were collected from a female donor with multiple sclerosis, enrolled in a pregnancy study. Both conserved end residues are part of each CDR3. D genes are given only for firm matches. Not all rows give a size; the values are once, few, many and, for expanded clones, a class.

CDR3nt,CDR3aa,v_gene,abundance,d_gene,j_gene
TGTGCCAGCAGCTTAGTGGAGACAGCTTACAATGAGCAGTTCTTC,CASSLVETAYNEQFF,TRBV7-8,.,.,TRBJ2-1
TGTGCCAGCTCACCCCCGGGAGGGATCCCTGAAGCTTTCTTT,CASSPPGGIPEAFF,TRBV18,.,.,TRBJ1-1
TGTGCCAGCAGCTTACTCGGGGGTAAGAACACTGAAGCTTTCTTT,CASSLLGGKNTEAFF,TRBV7-3,.,.,TRBJ1-1
TGTGCCAGCAGCCCTATTGGAGGAGACACTGAAGCTTTCTTT,CASSPIGGDTEAFF,TRBV7-9,.,.,TRBJ1-1
TGTGCCAGCAGCGCCGACATCTTCTATGGCTACACCTTC,CASSADIFYGYTF,TRBV9,.,.,TRBJ1-2
TGTGCCAGCTCCCCTGAGGGAATCCGGGCCAACGTCCTGACTTTC,CASSPEGIRANVLTF,TRBV18,.,.,TRBJ2-6
TGTACCTGGAGTGTCGCCCCTAGCGGGGGAGAAACGCAGTATTTT,CTWSVAPSGGETQYF,TRBV30,.,TRBD2,TRBJ2-3
TGTGCCAGCAGCTTTAATCGGGGTCCCGGGGAGCTGTTTTTT,CASSFNRGPGELFF,TRBV12-1,.,.,TRBJ2-2
TGTGCCAGCAGCTGGCGGGGGGGCAGAGATACGCAGTATTTT,CASSWRGGRDTQYF,TRBV7-3,.,TRBD2,TRBJ2-3
TGTGCCAGCAACCGACAGGGTGGGGATGGCTACACCTTC,CASNRQGGDGYTF,TRBV9,once,TRBD1,TRBJ1-2
TGTGCCAGCAGTACCCCCGGGACTACCCCCTACGAGCAGTACTTC,CASSTPGTTPYEQYF,TRBV27,.,TRBD2,TRBJ2-7
TGTGCCAGCTCACACGGGACTACCGGAGCCGGGCCTTACGAGCAGTACTTC,CASSHGTTGAGPYEQYF,TRBV18,.,TRBD2,TRBJ2-7
TGTGCCAGCAGCATAGGGAGTAGCACAGATACGCAGTATTTT,CASSIGSSTDTQYF,TRBV7-9,.,.,TRBJ2-3
TGTGCCAGCAGCTTGGGAGAGGGATCCTTTAATTCACCCCTCCACTTT,CASSLGEGSFNSPLHF,TRBV5-5,once,.,TRBJ1-6
TGTGCCAGCAGCTCTTCCGGGACAGGGATGACTTTCTTT,CASSSSGTGMTFF,TRBV7-3,.,TRBD1,TRBJ1-1
TGTGCCAGCAGCCTGAACAGCTACGAGCAGTACTTC,CASSLNSYEQYF,TRBV7-2,.,.,TRBJ2-7
TGCGCCAGCAGCCAGACCATTCGGGACAGGGCCTCCGAGCAGTACTTC,CASSQTIRDRASEQYF,TRBV4-3,.,TRBD1,TRBJ2-7
TGTGCCAGCAGCAGCAGGGAATCCCTCCTCCTTAATGAAAAACTGTTTTTT,CASSSRESLLLNEKLFF,TRBV4-2,few,.,TRBJ1-4
TGTGCCAGCAGTCCCCCGGGGAAGTACAATGAGCAGTTCTTC,CASSPPGKYNEQFF,TRBV6-5,.,.,TRBJ2-1
TGTGCCTGGAGGCAGGGGAGCAGTGAAAAACTGTTTTTT,CAWRQGSSEKLFF,TRBV30,.,.,TRBJ1-4
TGTGCCAGCAGTGAAAATCCTAGCGGGGGGGCCGGGGATACGCAGTATTTT,CASSENPSGGAGDTQYF,TRBV2,.,TRBD2,TRBJ2-3
TGTGCCAGTAGGGCTTTGCGGGGGGCCTACACAGATACGCAGTATTTT,CASRALRGAYTDTQYF,TRBV19,.,TRBD2,TRBJ2-3
TGTGCCAGCAGCGTAGGTTTGCTAGCGGGGGACACAGATACGCAGTATTTT,CASSVGLLAGDTDTQYF,TRBV9,.,TRBD2,TRBJ2-3
TGTGCCAGCAGTGAATCTTGGGACAGGGGGCTGAAAGCTTTCTTT,CASSESWDRGLKAFF,TRBV25-1,.,TRBD1,TRBJ1-1
TGCGCCAGCAGCTTGGTGGGACAGGGATTCGTTGGCTACACCTTC,CASSLVGQGFVGYTF,TRBV5-1,.,TRBD1,TRBJ1-2
TGTGCCAGCAGTCGACAGGGGCACGGCTACACCTTC,CASSRQGHGYTF,TRBV2,.,TRBD1,TRBJ1-2
TGTGCCAGCAGCTTAGCAGGGGGCCCCAATGAAAAACTGTTTTTT,CASSLAGGPNEKLFF,TRBV7-9,.,TRBD1,TRBJ1-4
TGTGCCAGTAGTATCAAGCGCGGGGGCCCCCAAGAGACCCAGTACTTC,CASSIKRGGPQETQYF,TRBV19,.,.,TRBJ2-5
TGTGCCAGCTCACCAACGGACAGGGTTTCGGATGGCTACACCTTC,CASSPTDRVSDGYTF,TRBV18,.,TRBD1,TRBJ1-2
TGTGCCAGTACCGCGCAGGGCCTGTCCCTCCACTTT,CASTAQGLSLHF,TRBV19,.,.,TRBJ1-6
TGTGCCAGCAGCGGCAGGGGCTCCTACGAGCAGTACTTC,CASSGRGSYEQYF,TRBV9,.,.,TRBJ2-7
TGTGCCAGCAGCTTGCTAGCGGGGACAGATACGCAGTATTTT,CASSLLAGTDTQYF,TRBV7-3,once,TRBD2,TRBJ2-3
TGCGCCAGCAGCATGAGCGGGGGCGCACAGTATCTAGAGACCCAGTACTTC,CASSMSGGAQYLETQYF,TRBV5-1,.,TRBD2,TRBJ2-5
TGTGCCTGGAGCCGGGACAGGGGGGACGGCTACACCTTC,CAWSRDRGDGYTF,TRBV30,.,TRBD1,TRBJ1-2
TGTGCCAGCAGCTTAGCCGGGTCTGCATACACCATATATTTT,CASSLAGSAYTIYF,TRBV11-2,.,.,TRBJ1-3
TGTGCCAGCCGGGCCCAGGGCCCTCGGTTCGGTTCACCCCTCCACTTT,CASRAQGPRFGSPLHF,TRBV5-6,.,.,TRBJ1-6
TGCGCCAGCAGCCAAGATCTGGGGACTAGCGGGGTCTCCTACAATGAGCAGTTCTTC,CASSQDLGTSGVSYNEQFF,TRBV4-3,.,TRBD2,TRBJ2-1
TGTGCCAGCAGTGGTGAGGGGGACTATAATTCACCCCTCCACTTT,CASSGEGDYNSPLHF,TRBV2,.,.,TRBJ1-6
TGTGCCAGTAGTATACGAACGGGGAGTGAAAAACTGTTTTTT,CASSIRTGSEKLFF,TRBV19,.,.,TRBJ1-4
TGTGCCAGCAGCTTAGGGGGCGGGATCTCTGGAAACACCATATATTTT,CASSLGGGISGNTIYF,TRBV7-9,.,.,TRBJ1-3
TGTGCTAGCAAAGAGACCGGGACAGGGAACACCGGGGAGCTGTTTTTT,CASKETGTGNTGELFF,TRBV7-7,.,TRBD1,TRBJ2-2
TGTGCCAGCAGCTTGGGACAGGGGGCCAGGAACACTGAAGCTTTCTTT,CASSLGQGARNTEAFF,TRBV7-9,.,TRBD1,TRBJ1-1
TGTGCCAGCAGCCCTATAGCGGGGGGGCATGCCGGGGAGCTGTTTTTT,CASSPIAGGHAGELFF,TRBV5-6,.,TRBD2,TRBJ2-2